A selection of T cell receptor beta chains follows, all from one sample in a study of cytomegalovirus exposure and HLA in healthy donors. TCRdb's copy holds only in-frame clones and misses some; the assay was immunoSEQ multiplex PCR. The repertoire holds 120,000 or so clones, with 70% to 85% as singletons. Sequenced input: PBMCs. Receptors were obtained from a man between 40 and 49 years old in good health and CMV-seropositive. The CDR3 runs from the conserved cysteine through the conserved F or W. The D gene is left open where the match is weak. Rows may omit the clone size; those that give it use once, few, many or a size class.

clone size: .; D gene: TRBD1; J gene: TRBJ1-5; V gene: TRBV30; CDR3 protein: CAWSYGTGSQPQHF; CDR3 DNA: TGTGCCTGGAGTTATGGGACAGGGAGTCAGCCCCAGCATTTT
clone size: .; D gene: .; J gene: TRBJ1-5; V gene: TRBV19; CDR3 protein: CASSVRPGNQPQHF; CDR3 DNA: TGTGCCAGTAGCGTCCGACCAGGGAATCAGCCCCAGCATTTT
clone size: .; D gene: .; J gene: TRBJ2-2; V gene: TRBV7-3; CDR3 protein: CASSFQSVPGELFF; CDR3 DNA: TGTGCCAGCAGCTTCCAGAGCGTGCCCGGGGAGCTGTTTTTT
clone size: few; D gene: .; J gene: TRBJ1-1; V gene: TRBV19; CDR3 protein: CASSIKGRAAFF; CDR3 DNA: TGTGCCAGTAGTATAAAAGGCAGGGCTGCTTTCTTT
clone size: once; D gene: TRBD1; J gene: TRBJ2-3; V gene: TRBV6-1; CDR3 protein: CATTGQVRDTQYF; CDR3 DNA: TGTGCCACCACGGGACAGGTGAGAGATACGCAGTATTTT
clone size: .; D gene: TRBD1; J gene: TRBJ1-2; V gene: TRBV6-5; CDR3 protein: CASSKGTGTNYGYTF; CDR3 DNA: TGTGCCAGCAGCAAGGGGACAGGAACTAACTATGGCTACACCTTC
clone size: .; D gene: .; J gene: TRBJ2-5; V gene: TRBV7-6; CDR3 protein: CASSPFLGQETQYF; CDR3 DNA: TGTGCCAGCAGCCCCTTTCTAGGCCAAGAGACCCAGTACTTC
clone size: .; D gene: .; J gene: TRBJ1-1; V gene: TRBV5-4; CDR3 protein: CASSTGGSMNTEAFF; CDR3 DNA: TGTGCCAGCAGCACCGGGGGGTCTATGAACACTGAAGCTTTCTTT
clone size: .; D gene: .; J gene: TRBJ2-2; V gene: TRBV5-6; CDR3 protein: CASSLIGELFF; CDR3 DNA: TGTGCCAGCAGCTTGATAGGGGAGCTGTTTTTT
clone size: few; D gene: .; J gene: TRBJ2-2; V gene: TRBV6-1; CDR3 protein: CASSRLRDTGELFF; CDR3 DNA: TGTGCCAGCAGTCGATTGCGGGACACCGGGGAGCTGTTTTTT
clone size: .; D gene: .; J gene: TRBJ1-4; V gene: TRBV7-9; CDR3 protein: CASSLAQGVNEKLFF; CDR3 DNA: TGTGCCAGCAGCTTAGCCCAGGGCGTTAATGAAAAACTGTTTTTT
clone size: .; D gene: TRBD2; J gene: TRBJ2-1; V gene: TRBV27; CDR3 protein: CASSSLLTSYHYNEQFF; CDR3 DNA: TGTGCCAGCAGTTCCCTACTGACTAGCTATCACTACAATGAGCAGTTCTTC
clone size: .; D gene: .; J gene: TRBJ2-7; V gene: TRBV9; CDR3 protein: CASSVSGDSPYEQYF; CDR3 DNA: TGTGCCAGCAGCGTATCTGGAGACAGCCCCTACGAGCAGTACTTC
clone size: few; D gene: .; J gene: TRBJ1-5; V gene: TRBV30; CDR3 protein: CAWSLGDYSNQPQHF; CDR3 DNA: TGTGCCTGGAGTTTAGGGGACTATAGCAATCAGCCCCAGCATTTT
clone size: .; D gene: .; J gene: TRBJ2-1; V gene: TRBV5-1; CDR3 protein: CASSLETGYNEQFF; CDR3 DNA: TGCGCCAGCAGCTTGGAGACGGGATACAATGAGCAGTTCTTC
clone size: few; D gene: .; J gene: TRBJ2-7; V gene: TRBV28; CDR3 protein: CASSLGASEQYF; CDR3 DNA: TGTGCCAGCAGCCTAGGGGCCTCCGAGCAGTACTTC
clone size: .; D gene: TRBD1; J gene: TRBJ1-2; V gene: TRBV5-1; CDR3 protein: CASSLDGRGLLANYGYTF; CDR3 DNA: TGCGCCAGCAGCTTGGACGGCAGGGGGCTACTAGCTAACTATGGCTACACCTTC
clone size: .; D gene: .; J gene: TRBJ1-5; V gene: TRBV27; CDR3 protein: CASSFQANQPQHF; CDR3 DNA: TGTGCCAGCAGTTTTCAGGCCAATCAGCCCCAGCATTTT
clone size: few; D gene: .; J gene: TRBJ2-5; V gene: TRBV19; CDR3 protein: CASSIARTDRETQYF; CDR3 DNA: TGTGCCAGTAGTATAGCTCGGACCGACAGGGAGACCCAGTACTTC